The entry below describes one T cell receptor beta chain. Its antigen is not yet known. The input lacks base qualities; no much larger clone sits a single base away. The receptor library was made with the immunoSEQ multiplex PCR assay. For TCR sequencing, RNA was extracted from every sample and reverse transcribed into cDNA to serve as template. SuperScript III was used for first-strand cDNA synthesis, primed with a 2:1 mix of oligo-dT and random hexamers. A synthetic immune receptor repertoire was used to gauge amplification bias, and whatever bias remained was removed computationally. The source study handled its data this way. Raw reads were preprocessed for error removal, and CDR3 was defined according to IMGT conventions as running from the conserved cysteine to phenylalanine. Clonality was computed as 1 minus the Shannon entropy, with the entropy normalized by log2 of the number of productive unique TCRs. Whether scalp clones were CD4 or CD8 was inferred by matching scalp TCRbeta sequences against CD4 and CD8 repertoires sorted from blood. Here the immuneACCESS table is served through TCRdb, limited to in-frame sequences with V and J called. Missing clones are a known gap in these copies; in checked studies unresolved V genes cover under half, and the rest lacks a known reason. D and trimming come from the DNA, and the V and J calls and clone size come from that table. A total of over 95,000 clones appear in this sample, roughly two thirds of them only once. The ten largest clones take up 15% to 18% of the sample.

The sample belongs to a study of CD8+ T cells in alopecia areata (dated by TCRdb to the late 2010s). General notes on the study: Treated patients were enrolled in an open-label pilot trial of oral tofacitinib at 5 to 10 mg twice daily for moderate-to-severe alopecia areata. Patients received tofacitinib for 6 to 18 months and were then followed off drug for 6 months to check for delayed response and recurrence. Disease severity in treated patients was measured with the SALT score, which quantifies the percentage of affected scalp surface area. High-throughput TCRbeta sequencing was used to examine T cell clonal expansion in alopecia areata in both the C3H/HeJ mouse model and human patients. Human TCRbeta sequencing covered scalp tissue and sorted CD4+ and CD8+ peripheral blood T cells from patchy and totalis/universalis alopecia areata patients and healthy controls. Biopsies were taken from tofacitinib-treated patients at baseline and at 4 and 24 weeks of treatment, and a later scalp biopsy was taken in several of the tofacitinib-treated patients. Clonality in the scalp was compared among normal scalp (n=4), patchy alopecia areata scalp (n=8), and alopecia totalis/universalis scalp (n=8). RNA was extracted with the PAXgene miRNA kit for fixed scalp, the miRNeasy kit for PBMCs, and the RNeasy kit for mouse skin. Amplification of TCRbeta CDR3 regions was done by immunoSEQ multiplex PCR using 35 Vbeta forward primers and 13 Jbeta reverse primers.

The time point label, as the study defines it: approximately 4 weeks on oral tofacitinib. The treatment or condition label for this specimen denotes: oral pan-JAK inhibitor, 5-10 mg twice daily. Peripheral blood and lesional scalp punch biopsies were obtained from patients with alopecia areata. PBMCs were isolated by density centrifugation and stained for CD3, CD4 and CD8, and CD4+ and CD8+ T cells were sorted on a FACSAria. Results the study describes overall, beyond this receptor: Shared TCR sequences between patients were less evident than in mice, which may be partly attributable to HLA diversity in the patient population. Tofacitinib significantly lowered scalp clonality and the number of expanded CD8+ clones among the top 100 scalp clones. Because the treated cohort was small and included a single nonresponder, larger studies are needed to assess links between baseline CD8+ expansion and response. During tofacitinib treatment, many expanded lesional clones stuck around in both scalp and blood, and this persistence may partly explain why relapse happens after treatment is stopped. Compared with normal scalp, lesional scalp had higher clonality and more expanded CD8+ clones, particularly in alopecia totalis/universalis, a pattern that suggests antigenic drive. Unlike mouse skin, where gammadelta T cells dominate, normal human skin contains resident alphabeta T cells that get sequenced too, which complicates analysis of the scalp TCR repertoire.

The material was CD8+ T cells sorted from blood, obtained at week 4, from a patient treated with tofacitinib. The sequence was collected from a human donor with alopecia areata.

This receptor carries the CDR3 CASSFRGETQYF. The DNA sequence follows: TGTGCCAGCAGCTTCCGGGGGGAGACCCAGTACTTC. This chain is built from TRBV7-6 and TRBJ2-5; matching of 6 bases hints at TRBD2 as the D gene. Reading the germline V gene gives CDR1 SGHVS and CDR2 FNYEAQ. V sheds 3 bases and J sheds 5 bases, leaving 7 bases between their ends. The CDR3 holds 12 amino acids from the cysteine to the phenylalanine. Only the CDR3 DNA stays, 36 bases, in frame from base 1.